The entry below gives a single T cell receptor (beta chain) sequence along with its context. Donors of Cohort 3 who recovered were those that had two negative PCRs, clearance, or symptom resolution. The CDR3 runs to 15 residues. Looked up from germline, CDR1 is MGHRA and CDR2 is YSYEKL. Trimming removed 0 bases from V and 2 bases from J; junction bases left unmatched: 2. These data come from a study of blood T cell repertoires in COVID-19. TCRdb's copy holds only in-frame clones and misses some; the assay was immunoSEQ multiplex PCR. The table shows about 500,000 clones, with about 85% occurring only once.

The J gene is TRBJ1-2, the V gene TRBV4-1; 8 positions agree with TRBD1. Sequences were obtained from PBMCs or T cells enriched from blood (not recorded which). The sequence was collected from a woman aged 18 to 35 who had recovered from COVID-19. For the CDR3, the DNA is TGCGCCAGCAGCCAAGAAACAGGGGGGAACTATGGCTACACCTTC. Protein product: CASSQETGGNYGYTF.